This T cell receptor beta chain comes out of a study of shared clonotypes between healthy human individuals. Repertoires were generated with immunoSEQ multiplex PCR, while TCRdb's copy carries only in-frame clones and drops some. Among 1 million to 1.3 million clones listed, around 82% were seen once. This clone has a handful of counts. This receptor was taken from a young man in good health. Some clones in this sample may be carry-over from other donors' samples. Sequenced sample: memory CD4+ T cells from PBMCs. Documented subset: CD45RA-negative fraction.

CDR3 bases: TGTGCCAGCAGCCAACCGGACGAGGACAGGCAGAATGAAAAACTGTTTTTT. Protein product: CASSQPDEDRQNEKLFF. V and J are TRBV5-4 and TRBJ1-4; 7 nucleotides align to TRBD1. The CDR3 totals 17 residues. V gave up 4 bases and J gave up 5 bases; unmatched junction bases: 14. The germline gives CDR1 SGHNT, CDR2 YYREEE (reference sequence).